This T cell receptor (beta chain) stems from a study of monozygotic twins with inflammatory bowel disease. The germline gives CDR1 MDHEN, CDR2 SYDVKM. The length of the CDR3 is 15 residues. The TCR libraries each used total RNA (around 3,600 ng per library). Template switching appended UMIs that held a 6-nucleotide sample barcode. TCRdb re-analyzed the 5' RACE reads; it lists each CDR3 protein once, without DNA. This sample's table has some 300,000 distinct CDR3 sequences. Sequencing used blood. The source is a human donor with ulcerative colitis or Crohn's disease, or a healthy co-twin of an affected twin (not recorded which). The V call is TRBV28, the J call TRBJ2-5; TCRdb's D call, TRBD2, is unchecked because there is no DNA. This CDR3 reads CASTPPAGWGETQYF.